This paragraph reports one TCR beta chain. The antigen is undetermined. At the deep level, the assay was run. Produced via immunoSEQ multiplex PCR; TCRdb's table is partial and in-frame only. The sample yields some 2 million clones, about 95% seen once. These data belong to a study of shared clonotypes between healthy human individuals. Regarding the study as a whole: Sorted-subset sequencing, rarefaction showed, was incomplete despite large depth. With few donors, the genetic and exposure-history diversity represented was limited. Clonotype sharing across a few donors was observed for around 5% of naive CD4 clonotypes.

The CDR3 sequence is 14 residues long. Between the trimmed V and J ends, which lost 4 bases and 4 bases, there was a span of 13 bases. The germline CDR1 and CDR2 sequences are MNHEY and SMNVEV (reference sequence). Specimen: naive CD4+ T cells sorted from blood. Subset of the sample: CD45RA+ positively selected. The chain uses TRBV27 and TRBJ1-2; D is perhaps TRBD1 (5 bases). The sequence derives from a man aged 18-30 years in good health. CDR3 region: CASSSAGTFYGYTF. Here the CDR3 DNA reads TGTGCCAGCAGTTCCGCCGGGACGTTCTATGGCTACACCTTC.